What follows are 26 T cell receptor beta chains derived from one specimen sequenced in a study of cytomegalovirus exposure and HLA in healthy donors. PCR employed 60 Vbeta and 13 Jbeta primers. Only in-frame clones appear in the TCRdb table, and some are missing; sequencing was by immunoSEQ multiplex PCR. The sample has about 200,000 clones, around four fifths seen once. The sequenced sample consisted of PBMCs. These receptors all come from a man over 45 in good health and CMV-seronegative.

The gene calls are TRBV4-2 and TRBJ1-5, with 10 nucleotides matching TRBD1. Germline CDR1 and CDR2: LGHNA and YNFKEQ. The CDR3 has 15 amino acids. V lost 4 bases to trimming and J lost 5 bases; unmatched junction nucleotides: 5. The CDR3 protein is CASSRTGGNDQPQHF. CDR3 bases: TGTGCCAGCAGCCGGACAGGGGGGAACGATCAGCCCCAGCATTTT.

This sequence joins TRBV7-3 and TRBJ2-3; 9 nucleotides align to TRBD1. From germline, CDR1 is SGHTA and CDR2 FQGTGA. The CDR3 is 15 residues long. Trimming cost V 4 bases and J 4 bases; bases outside gene matches: 6. DNA for the CDR3: TGTGCCAGCAGCTCAACAGGGGGCCGCCCAGATACGCAGTATTTT. Protein sequence: CASSSTGGRPDTQYF.

The chain has TRBV5-1 and TRBJ1-2, with 7 bases lining up with TRBD1. CDR1 and CDR2 from the germline V gene are SGHRS and YFSETQ. Unmatched junction bases numbered 9, after V lost 4 bases and J lost 0 bases. This CDR3 contains 16 residues. The CDR3 loop reads CASSIRRQGSNYGYTF. CDR3 DNA: TGCGCCAGCAGCATTCGTCGACAGGGCTCTAACTATGGCTACACCTTC.

The chain joins TRBV28 to TRBJ2-3; TRBD2 matches 9 bases. V was clipped by 4 bases and J by 2 bases; unmatched bases: 7. The CDR3 sequence is 16 residues long. CDR1 is MDHEN, CDR2 SYDVKM, per germline. The CDR3 DNA is TGTGCCAGCAGTTCCTCTCTAGCGGGGTCCACAGATACGCAGTATTTT. This sequence encodes CASSSSLAGSTDTQYF.

The V and J genes are TRBV5-6 and TRBJ1-5; no clear D gene. Germline loops: CDR1 SGHDT, CDR2 YYEEEE. Trimming removed 2 bases at V and 4 bases at J, with 10 bases between. This CDR3 contains 14 residues. CDR3 sequence (DNA): TGTGCCAGCAGCTTCAATAGCAGAAATCAGCCCCAGCATTTT. Translated, it gives CASSFNSRNQPQHF. The whole variable domain, filled in from reference TRBV5-6 and TRBJ1-5, reads DAGVTQSPTHLIKTRGQQVTLRCSPKSGHDTVSWYQQALGQGPQFIFQYYEEEERQRGNFPDRFSGHQFPNYSSELNVNALLLGDSALYLCASSFNSRNQPQHFGDGTRLSIL.

This clone was recorded only once. V usage is TRBV6-1 and J usage is TRBJ1-5, with 8 bases identical to TRBD1. Germline V CDR1 and CDR2: MNHNS, SASEGT. J lost 2 bases, V lost 6 bases, and 3 bases had no gene match. The CDR3 runs to 14 residues. The CDR3 nucleotides read TGTGCCAGCAGAGTGGACAGGGGCAATCAGCCCCAGCATTTT. The encoded protein is CASRVDRGNQPQHF.

The chain employs TRBV6-1 and TRBJ1-1, with 9 bases lining up with TRBD1. The CDR3 length is 15 residues. Germline V CDR1 and CDR2: MNHNS, SASEGT. V shed 6 bases and J 4 bases; nucleotides not matched to a gene: 9. For the CDR3, the DNA is TGTGCCAGCAGAAACGGACAGGGGCAGACCACTGAAGCTTTCTTT. Translation gives CASRNGQGQTTEAFF.

V and J are TRBV5-1 and TRBJ1-2; no definite D call. CDR1 is SGHRS, CDR2 YFSETQ, per germline. The CDR3 runs to 13 residues. V was trimmed by 2 bases and J by 8 bases, leaving 13 bases between them. The CDR3, as DNA: TGCGCCAGCAGCTTTTCCGGCGCGGAAGGCTACACCTTC. Its translation: CASSFSGAEGYTF.

The chain couples TRBV30 to TRBJ2-6; D is possibly TRBD2 (6 bases). This CDR3 region has 15 residues. Trimming shortened V by 4 bases and J by 2 bases, and 12 bases separated the two germline ends. Germline V gives CDR1 GTSNPN, CDR2 SVGIG (reference sequence). In nucleotides, the CDR3 is TGTGCCTGGACTATAGGGACTGCTGGGGCCAACGTCCTGACTTTC. This sequence encodes CAWTIGTAGANVLTF.

The rearrangement joins TRBV2 to TRBJ2-3, with D unclear. CDR1 is SNHLY and CDR2 is FYNNEI in the germline V gene. The CDR3 is 13 amino acids. The V end was cut by 3 bases, the J end by 2 bases, with 6 bases between. CDR3 residues: CASSEGYTDTQYF. CDR3 bases: TGTGCCAGCAGTGAGGGCTACACAGATACGCAGTATTTT.

The rearrangement uses TRBV28 and TRBJ2-4; D remains unclear. Trimming shortened V by 2 bases and J by 0 bases, and 11 bases separated the two germline ends. Germline V gene sequence: CDR1 MDHEN, CDR2 SYDVKM. The CDR3 has 16 amino acids. The CDR3 nucleotides are TGTGCCAGCAGTTTACGGAGTTCAATAGCCAAAAACATTCAGTACTTC. It yields the protein CASSLRSSIAKNIQYF.

The rearrangement joins TRBV7-8 to TRBJ2-7; the match to TRBD2 covers 8 bases. This CDR3 spans 15 amino acids. Germline V gene lookup returns CDR1 SGHVS and CDR2 FQNEAQ. The junction had 6 bases not matched to a gene; V was cut back by 5 bases and J by 0 bases. This CDR3 is CASSPLAVSSYEQYF. In nucleotides, the CDR3 is TGTGCCAGCAGCCCACTAGCGGTTAGCTCCTACGAGCAGTACTTC.

This clone was detected only once. This sequence joins TRBV7-3 and TRBJ2-7, with 11 bases lining up with TRBD1. Unmatched junction bases numbered 8, after V lost 3 bases and J lost 7 bases. This CDR3 comprises 15 residues. Germline lookup yields CDR1 SGHTA and CDR2 FQGTGA. CDR3 amino acids: CASSLSPGQGVEQYF. In DNA form, the CDR3 reads TGTGCCAGCAGCTTGTCACCGGGACAGGGGGTTGAGCAGTACTTC.

The chain uses TRBV19 and TRBJ2-2; 10 nucleotides match TRBD1. The germline CDR1 and CDR2 sequences are LNHDA and SQIVND (reference sequence). Unmatched junction bases numbered 6, after V lost 9 bases and J lost 5 bases. This CDR3 has 14 amino acids. The DNA of the CDR3 is TGTGCCAGCCTACCGGGACAGGGGACCGGGGAGCTGTTTTTT. Translation: CASLPGQGTGELFF.

The rearrangement joins TRBV27 to TRBJ2-2; 10 bases agree with TRBD2. The V segment lost 0 bases and the J segment 1 base; nucleotides outside the gene matches: 5. The germline V gene encodes CDR1 MNHEY and CDR2 SMNVEV (reference sequence). This CDR3 has 18 amino acids. The CDR3 sequence is CASSLSILAGRNTGELFF. The CDR3, as DNA: TGTGCCAGCAGTTTATCGATACTAGCGGGGAGGAACACCGGGGAGCTGTTTTTT.

The V gene is TRBV10-3, the J gene TRBJ1-2; 11 bases fit TRBD1. Germline V lookup: CDR1 ENHRY, CDR2 SYGVKD. V was pared by 3 bases and J by 5 bases, with 5 bases of the junction left unmatched. The CDR3 runs to 15 residues. CDR3 DNA sequence: TGTGCCATCAGTGACCCGGGACAGGGGGTGTATGGCTACACCTTC. It specifies CAISDPGQGVYGYTF.

V gene TRBV5-1 combines with J gene TRBJ2-2; D is possibly TRBD2 (7 bases). This CDR3 has 17 residues. Germline V CDR1 and CDR2: SGHRS, YFSETQ. V was pared by 3 bases and J by 1 base, with 16 bases between. DNA for the CDR3: TGCGCCAGCAGCTGGGAGGGGGGTGTCCGGAACACCGGGGAGCTGTTTTTT. Translation: CASSWEGGVRNTGELFF.

The chain employs TRBV7-9 and TRBJ2-3; D perhaps matches TRBD1 (5 bases). CDR1 SEHNR and CDR2 FQNEAQ come from the germline V gene (reference sequence). The germline V and J ends were trimmed by 2 bases and 6 bases, with 9 bases remaining between them. The CDR3 sequence is 13 residues long. CDR3 DNA sequence: TGTGCCAGCAGCTTACGGAAGGGGGATACGCAGTATTTT. Translating gives CASSLRKGDTQYF.

The V gene is TRBV10-3, the J gene TRBJ1-6, with 7 bases fitting TRBD1. J gave up 0 bases and V 10 bases, and 3 bases lay outside the gene matches. Germline V gene lookup returns CDR1 ENHRY and CDR2 SYGVKD. This CDR3 is built from 14 residues. In DNA, the CDR3 is TGTGCCACGACAGGGAGCTCCTATAATTCACCCCTCCACTTT. Amino acids: CATTGSSYNSPLHF.

The chain is built from TRBV11-2 and TRBJ2-3; D possibly corresponds to TRBD1 (6 bases). Looked up from germline, CDR1 is SGHAT and CDR2 is FQNNGV. The CDR3 spans 14 residues. Trimming cost V 4 bases and J 9 bases, with 17 bases left between them. The DNA for the CDR3 is TGTGCCAGCAGCTCAAATTCCGGGACATTGACGCAGTATTTT. Its translation: CASSSNSGTLTQYF. Filled out from reference TRBV11-2 and TRBJ2-3, the complete variable domain reads EAGVAQSPRYKIIEKRQSVAFWCNPISGHATLYWYQQILGQGPKLLIQFQNNGVVDDSQLPKDRFSAERLKGVDSTLKIQPAKLEDSAVYLCASSSNSGTLTQYFGPGTRLTVL.

This clone occurred a few times. The chain employs TRBV7-6 and TRBJ1-1; 8 bases are shared with TRBD1. CDR1 and CDR2 (germline): SGHVS, FNYEAQ. This CDR3 is 14 amino acids long. V was clipped by 3 bases and J by 1 base; unmatched bases: 1. This CDR3 is CASSLGQANTEAFF. CDR3 DNA: TGTGCCAGCAGCTTGGGACAGGCGAACACTGAAGCTTTCTTT.

The chain employs TRBV10-3 and TRBJ2-1; 8 bases agree with TRBD2. CDR3 size: 19 residues. Unmatched junction bases numbered 10, after V lost 0 bases and J lost 0 bases. Germline loops: CDR1 ENHRY, CDR2 SYGVKD. CDR3 bases: TGTGCCATCAGTGAGTCGTTAGCGGGACAAAGCCTCTCCTACAATGAGCAGTTCTTC. Its translation: CAISESLAGQSLSYNEQFF.

This clone was counted only a few times. The rearrangement links TRBV11-2 to TRBJ2-7; 14 bases match TRBD2. Germline V CDR1 and CDR2: SGHAT, FQNNGV. V was pared by 5 bases and J by 3 bases, with 6 bases of the junction left unmatched. CDR3 length: 16 residues. Here the CDR3 reads CASSPRTSGRNYEQYF. In nucleotides, the CDR3 is TGTGCCAGCAGCCCCCGGACTAGCGGGAGGAACTACGAGCAGTACTTC.

The chain has TRBV15 and TRBJ2-5; 8 bases are shared with TRBD1. V lost 0 bases and J lost 4; bases outside the gene matches: 4. The CDR3 is 15 residues long. CDR1 and CDR2 (germline): LNHNV, YYDKDF (reference sequence). CDR3 residues: CATSRDKDRGETQYF. The CDR3 region has the DNA TGTGCCACCAGCAGAGATAAAGACAGGGGAGAGACCCAGTACTTC.

CDR3 residues: CSVQGGGGTDTQYF. CDR3 DNA sequence: TGCAGCGTTCAAGGGGGGGGTGGCACAGATACGCAGTATTTT. The chain carries TRBV29-1 and TRBJ2-3; D is perhaps TRBD2 (7 bases). The V end lost 5 bases, the J end lost 1 base, and 13 bases lay between the germline ends. The CDR3 sequence is 14 residues long. The germline gives CDR1 SQVTM, CDR2 ANQGSEA.

The chain uses TRBV28 and TRBJ1-1, with a weak D call TRBD1 (5 bases). In germline, CDR1 is MDHEN, CDR2 SYDVKM. V lost 3 bases, J lost 7 bases, and 15 bases lay in between. This CDR3 is built from 14 residues. As DNA, the CDR3 is TGTGCCAGCAGTTTTCGGGGAATCGGGGGTGAAGCTTTCTTT. Its translation is CASSFRGIGGEAFF. Using reference TRBV28 and TRBJ1-1 for the parts outside the CDR3, the full variable domain is DVKVTQSSRYLVKRTGEKVFLECVQDMDHENMFWYRQDPGLGLRLIYFSYDVKMKEKGDIPEGYSVSREKKERFSLILESASTNQTSMYLCASSFRGIGGEAFFGQGTRLTVV.